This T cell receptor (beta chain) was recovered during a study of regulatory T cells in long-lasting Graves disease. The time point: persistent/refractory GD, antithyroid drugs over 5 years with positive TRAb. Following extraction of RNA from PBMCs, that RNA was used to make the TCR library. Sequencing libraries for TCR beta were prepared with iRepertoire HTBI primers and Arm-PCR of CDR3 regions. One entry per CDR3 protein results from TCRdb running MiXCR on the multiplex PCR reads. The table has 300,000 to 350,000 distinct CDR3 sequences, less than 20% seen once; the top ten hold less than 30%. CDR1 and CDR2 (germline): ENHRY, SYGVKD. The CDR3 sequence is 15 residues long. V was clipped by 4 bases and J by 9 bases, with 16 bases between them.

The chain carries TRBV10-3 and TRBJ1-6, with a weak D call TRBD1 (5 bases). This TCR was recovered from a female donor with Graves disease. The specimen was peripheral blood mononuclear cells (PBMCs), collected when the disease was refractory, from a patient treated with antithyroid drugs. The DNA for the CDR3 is TGTGCCATCAGTGCCATCCAGGGTGAGGGTTCACCCCTCCACTTT. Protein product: CAISAIQGEGSPLHF.